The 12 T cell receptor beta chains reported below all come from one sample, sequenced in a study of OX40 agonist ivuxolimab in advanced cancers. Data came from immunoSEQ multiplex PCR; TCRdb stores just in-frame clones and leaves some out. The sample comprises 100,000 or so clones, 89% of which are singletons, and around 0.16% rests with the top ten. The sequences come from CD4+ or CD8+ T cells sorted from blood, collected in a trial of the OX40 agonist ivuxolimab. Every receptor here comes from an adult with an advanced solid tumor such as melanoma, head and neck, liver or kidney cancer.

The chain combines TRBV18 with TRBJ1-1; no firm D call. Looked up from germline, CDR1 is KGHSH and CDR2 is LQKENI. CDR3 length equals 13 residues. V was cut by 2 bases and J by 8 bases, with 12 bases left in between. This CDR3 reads CASSPGAAAEAFF. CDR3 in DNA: TGTGCCAGCTCACCAGGCGCGGCAGCCGAAGCTTTCTTT.

CDR3 residues: CSVEIAWAEQFF. The CDR3 DNA is TGCAGCGTTGAAATTGCGTGGGCAGAGCAGTTCTTC. The chain recombines TRBV29-1 with TRBJ2-1; D is ambiguous. V was cut by 2 bases and J by 10 bases, with 12 bases left in between. The CDR3 is 12 residues long. The germline V gene encodes CDR1 SQVTM and CDR2 ANQGSEA.

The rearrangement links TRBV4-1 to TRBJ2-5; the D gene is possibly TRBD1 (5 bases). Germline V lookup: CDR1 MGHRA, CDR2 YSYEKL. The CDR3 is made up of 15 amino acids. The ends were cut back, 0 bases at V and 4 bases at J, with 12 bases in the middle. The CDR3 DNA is TGCGCCAGCAGCCAAGACAGGGCAAGGGGAGAGACCCAGTACTTC. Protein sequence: CASSQDRARGETQYF.

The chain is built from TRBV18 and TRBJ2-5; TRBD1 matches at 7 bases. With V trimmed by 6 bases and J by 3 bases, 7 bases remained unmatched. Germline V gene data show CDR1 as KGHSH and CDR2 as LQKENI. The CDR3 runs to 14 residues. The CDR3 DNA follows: TGTGCCAGCTCCCTGGGGACAGTTAAAGAGACCCAGTACTTC. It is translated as CASSLGTVKETQYF.

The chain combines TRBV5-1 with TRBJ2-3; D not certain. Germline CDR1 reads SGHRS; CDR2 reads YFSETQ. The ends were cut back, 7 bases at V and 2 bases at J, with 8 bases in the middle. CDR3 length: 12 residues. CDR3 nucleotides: TGCGCCAGCGGGGAAAACACAGATACGCAGTATTTT. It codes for CASGENTDTQYF.

Written as DNA, the CDR3 is TGTGCCAGCACCCTTGGGACTAGCGGGGGATATTACAATGAGCAGTTCTTC. Residues: CASTLGTSGGYYNEQFF. The genes are TRBV11-2 and TRBJ2-1, with 14 bases identical to TRBD2. CDR3 length equals 17 residues. V dropped 7 bases and J dropped 4; count of bases not matched to a gene: 9. Germline CDR1 SGHAT, CDR2 FQNNGV.

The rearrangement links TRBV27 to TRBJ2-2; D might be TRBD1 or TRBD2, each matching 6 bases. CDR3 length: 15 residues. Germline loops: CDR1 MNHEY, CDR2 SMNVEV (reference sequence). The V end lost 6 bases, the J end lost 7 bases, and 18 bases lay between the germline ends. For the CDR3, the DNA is TGTGCCAGCAGAATCGGGGGCAGGGGTTTCGGGGAGCTGTTTTTT. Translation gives CASRIGGRGFGELFF.

In nucleotides, the CDR3 is TGTGCCTGGGCTCTACGGAGCACAGATACGCAGTATTTT. As protein: CAWALRSTDTQYF. This chain joins TRBV30 and TRBJ2-3; D gene ambiguous. Germline CDR1 and CDR2: GTSNPN and SVGIG (reference sequence). The CDR3 extends over 13 amino acids. V lost 5 bases and J lost 0, with 9 bases in between.

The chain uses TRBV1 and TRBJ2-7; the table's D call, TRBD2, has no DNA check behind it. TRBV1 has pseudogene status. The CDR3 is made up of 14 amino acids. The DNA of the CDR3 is TGCACCAGCAGCCGAACTAGCGGCTCCTACGAGCAGTACTTC. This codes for CTSSRTSGSYEQYF.

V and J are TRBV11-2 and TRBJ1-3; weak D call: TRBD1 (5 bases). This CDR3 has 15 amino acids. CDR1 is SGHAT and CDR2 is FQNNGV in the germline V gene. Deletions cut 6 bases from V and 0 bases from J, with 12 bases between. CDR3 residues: CASRNYRPSGNTIYF. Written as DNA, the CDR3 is TGTGCCAGCAGAAATTACAGGCCCTCTGGAAACACCATATATTTT. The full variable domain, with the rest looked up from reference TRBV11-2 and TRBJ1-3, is EAGVAQSPRYKIIEKRQSVAFWCNPISGHATLYWYQQILGQGPKLLIQFQNNGVVDDSQLPKDRFSAERLKGVDSTLKIQPAKLEDSAVYLCASRNYRPSGNTIYFGEGSWLTVV.

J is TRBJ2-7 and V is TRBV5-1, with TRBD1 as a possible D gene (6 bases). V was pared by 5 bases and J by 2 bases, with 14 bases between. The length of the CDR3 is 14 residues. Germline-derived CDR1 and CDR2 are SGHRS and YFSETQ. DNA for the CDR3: TGCGCCAGCAGGACAGGCGAATTGACCTACGAGCAGTACTTC. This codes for CASRTGELTYEQYF.

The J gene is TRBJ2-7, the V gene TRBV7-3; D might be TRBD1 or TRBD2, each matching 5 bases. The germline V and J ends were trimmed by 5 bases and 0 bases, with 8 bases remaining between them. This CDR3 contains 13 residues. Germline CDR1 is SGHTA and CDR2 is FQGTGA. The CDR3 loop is CASSNGASYEQYF. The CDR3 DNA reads TGTGCCAGCAGCAACGGGGCCTCCTACGAGCAGTACTTC.